This T cell receptor (beta chain) was recovered during a study of Graves' ophthalmopathy and Graves' hyperthyroidism. Study-wide background: Researchers obtained peripheral blood at initial diagnosis, before any treatment had begun.

CDR1 KGHSH and CDR2 LQKENI come from the germline V gene. V lost 3 bases to trimming and J lost 4 bases, with 9 bases between them. This CDR3 is built from 13 residues. The authors amplified TCR beta CDR3 regions, and they did so from RNA transcripts for repertoire sequencing. HTBI primers were used in a first-round RT-PCR, which preceded a second-round multiplex PCR. TCRdb reprocessed the multiplex PCR reads with MiXCR, giving one entry per CDR3 protein. The data hold approximately 410,000 distinct CDR3 sequences, with 15% observed a single time. The sample holds a few counts of this clonotype. Its specificity is not known. Notes on the study in general: Ophthalmopathy cases were distinguished from stable hyperthyroidism by a 13-signature model, reaching 85% to 90% sensitivity and around 77% specificity. As the model predicted ophthalmopathy progression, it achieved a sensitivity of 70.59% and a specificity of around 76%.

V usage is TRBV18 and J usage is TRBJ1-2; D is perhaps TRBD1 (6 bases). This receptor was identified in a woman aged 18-35 years with stable Graves' hyperthyroidism. The sequenced sample was peripheral blood. For the CDR3, the DNA is TGTGCCAGCTCACCTTTGGACAGCTATGGCTACACCTTC. This sequence encodes CASSPLDSYGYTF.